One and the same sample provided the 25 T cell receptor beta chains below, sequenced in a study of blood T cell repertoires in COVID-19. The assay was immunoSEQ multiplex PCR, and TCRdb's table has in-frame clones only and misses some. The sample contains 150,000 to 200,000 clones, 82% of which appear only once. Sequenced: peripheral blood. Receptor source: a woman aged 40 to 49 with COVID-19, enrolled during active disease.

Of note for this clone: The junction shows a germline mismatch at one end, possibly a read error. The J gene is TRBJ1-2, the V gene TRBV11-2, with a possible D match to TRBD1 (6 bases). Germline V gene lookup returns CDR1 SGHAT and CDR2 FQNNGV. There are 13 residues in the CDR3. For the CDR3, the DNA is TGTGCCAGCAGCAAAAACTCGGTGGGTTTGACAGGATTC. Translated, it gives CASSKNSVGLTGF.

Comments on this clone: The sample has other DNA sequences that encode this CDR3 too. The chain couples TRBV28 to TRBJ2-7, with 7 bases aligning to TRBD1. V lost 6 bases and J lost 0; bases outside the gene matches: 8. CDR1 MDHEN and CDR2 SYDVKM come from the germline V gene. The CDR3 is 15 residues long. The CDR3 nucleotides are TGTGCCAGCAGCCGGACAGGTACCAGCTCCTACGAGCAGTACTTC. It codes for CASSRTGTSSYEQYF.

This clone was observed a single time. The chain links TRBV5-4 to TRBJ2-5; 12 nucleotides line up with TRBD1. J gave up 4 bases and V 0 bases, and 7 bases lay outside the gene matches. The CDR3 spans 17 residues. The germline V gene has CDR1 SGHNT and CDR2 YYREEE (reference sequence). The CDR3: CASSLASGTGGGETQYF. CDR3 DNA: TGTGCCAGCAGCTTGGCCTCGGGGACAGGGGGCGGAGAGACCCAGTACTTC.

The rearrangement uses TRBV27 and TRBJ2-7; TRBD2 matches at 7 bases. The length of the CDR3 is 15 residues. The J segment lost 2 bases and the V segment lost 6 bases, leaving 10 bases of the junction unmatched. The germline gives CDR1 MNHEY, CDR2 SMNVEV (reference sequence). CDR3 DNA sequence: TGTGCCAGCAGCCAAGGGCTAGCGGATACCTACGAGCAGTACTTC. Translation: CASSQGLADTYEQYF.

The chain couples TRBV5-5 to TRBJ1-1, with TRBD1 identical over 9 bases. Germline-derived CDR1 and CDR2 are SGHKS and YYEKEE (reference sequence). The V gene end was trimmed by 6 bases and the J gene end by 6 bases; junction bases not matched to a gene: 9. The CDR3 has 14 residues. The CDR3 nucleotides are TGTGCCAGCAAGAGCCGGGACAGGGCTCCTGAAGCTTTCTTT. It yields the protein CASKSRDRAPEAFF.

In its sample, this clone was seen a few times. CDR3 residues: CASSESSGRASTQYF. The CDR3 nucleotides are TGCGCCAGCAGTGAGTCTAGCGGGAGGGCCAGTACGCAGTATTTT. The rearrangement joins TRBV10-1 to TRBJ2-3, with 11 bases lining up with TRBD2. V was pared by 0 bases and J by 8 bases, with 4 bases of the junction left unmatched. Germline assignment: CDR1 WNHNN and CDR2 SYGVQD (reference sequence). This CDR3 comprises 15 residues.

V is TRBV19 and J is TRBJ2-6; the D is unclear. The V gene's germline CDR1 is LNHDA and CDR2 SQIVND (reference sequence). The CDR3 consists of 15 residues. Between the trimmed V and J ends, which lost 0 bases and 1 base, there was a span of 4 bases. CDR3 residues: CASSIDRSGANVLTF. As DNA, the CDR3 is TGTGCCAGTAGTATAGACAGGTCTGGGGCCAACGTCCTGACTTTC.

This clone showed up just a few times. V is TRBV15 and J is TRBJ2-5; 11 nucleotides match TRBD1. V was clipped by 5 bases and J by 5 bases; unmatched bases: 7. Per germline, CDR1 LNHNV and CDR2 YYDKDF (reference sequence). This CDR3 is built from 15 residues. CDR3 region: CATSAGQGAWETQYF. The DNA of the CDR3 is TGTGCCACCAGCGCAGGACAGGGGGCGTGGGAGACCCAGTACTTC.

This clone has only one observation. V and J are TRBV19 and TRBJ2-5; 7 positions agree with TRBD2. V shed 7 bases and J 1 base; nucleotides not matched to a gene: 15. Germline CDR1 reads LNHDA; CDR2 reads SQIVND (reference sequence). This CDR3 has 17 amino acids. CDR3 protein: CASTRFWGGDPQETQYF. DNA of the CDR3: TGTGCCAGTACCCGATTTTGGGGGGGGGATCCCCAAGAGACCCAGTACTTC. Looking up the rest from reference TRBV19 and TRBJ2-5 gives the full variable domain: DGGITQSPKYLFRKEGQNVTLSCEQNLNHDAMYWYRQDPGQGLRLIYYSQIVNDFQKGDIAEGYSVSREKKESFPLTVTSAQKNPTAFYLCASTRFWGGDPQETQYFGPGTRLLVL.

This rearrangement joins TRBV5-6 to TRBJ1-6; D may be TRBD1 (5 bases). From germline, CDR1 is SGHDT and CDR2 YYEEEE. Trimming removed 4 bases at V and 3 bases at J, with 14 bases between. There are 16 residues in the CDR3. Written as DNA, the CDR3 is TGTGCCAGCAGCCGCATCCAGGGATACTATAATTCACCCCTCCACTTT. Protein sequence: CASSRIQGYYNSPLHF. Filled out from reference TRBV5-6 and TRBJ1-6, the complete variable domain reads DAGVTQSPTHLIKTRGQQVTLRCSPKSGHDTVSWYQQALGQGPQFIFQYYEEEERQRGNFPDRFSGHQFPNYSSELNVNALLLGDSALYLCASSRIQGYYNSPLHFGNGTRLTVT.

The rearrangement uses TRBV9 and TRBJ1-1; D call uncertain. The CDR3 covers 13 residues. Trimming shortened V by 0 bases and J by 2 bases, and 5 bases separated the two germline ends. CDR1 and CDR2 (germline): SGDLS, YYNGEE. The CDR3 coding sequence is TGTGCCAGCAGCGTAGGCAGTAACACTGAAGCTTTCTTT. This encodes CASSVGSNTEAFF.

A remark on this clone: Germline and junction disagree at one end, which may indicate a read error. CDR3 bases: TGTGCCGGCAGTTGGGCAGCTGAAGGTCAGCCCCAGCATTTT. It yields the protein CAGSWAAEGQPQHF. The chain links TRBV27 to TRBJ1-5; D not resolved. Germline CDR1 reads MNHEY; CDR2 reads SMNVEV (reference sequence). The CDR3 is 14 residues long.

The chain joins TRBV7-8 to TRBJ2-1; 15 nucleotides agree with TRBD2. The CDR3 length is 16 residues. Germline V gene sequence: CDR1 SGHVS, CDR2 FQNEAQ. V shed 4 bases and J 9 bases; nucleotides not matched to a gene: 7. In DNA, the CDR3 is TGTGCCAGCAGCTCGAGGACTAGCGGGGGGGAGGTTGAGCAGTTCTTC. This translates into CASSSRTSGGEVEQFF.

The V gene is TRBV10-2, the J gene TRBJ1-2; D may be TRBD1 (5 bases). Germline CDR1 and CDR2: WSHSY and SAAADI. This CDR3 has 12 amino acids. Trimming stripped 7 bases from V and 6 bases from J, with 12 bases between. CDR3 residues: CASTSPGDGYTF. DNA for the CDR3: TGCGCCAGCACATCCCCGGGGGATGGCTACACCTTC.

V and J are TRBV5-1 and TRBJ2-7; 8 positions agree with TRBD2. In germline, CDR1 is SGHRS, CDR2 YFSETQ. This CDR3 has 14 amino acids. J was trimmed by 2 bases and V by 2 bases; bases with no gene match: 3. In DNA form, the CDR3 reads TGCGCCAGCAGCTTTGGAGCGGGAGCCTACGAGCAGTACTTC. It is translated as CASSFGAGAYEQYF.

The chain carries TRBV11-1 and TRBJ1-1; TRBD1 matches 7 bases. The CDR3 runs 14 residues. The trim removed 6 bases at V and 2 bases at J, leaving 6 bases unmatched. From germline, CDR1 is SGHAT and CDR2 FQDESV (reference sequence). For the CDR3, the DNA is TGTGCCAGCAGACGGGACAGTAGCAACACTGAAGCTTTCTTT. The encoded protein is CASRRDSSNTEAFF.

The chain links TRBV30 to TRBJ1-2, with TRBD1 as a possible D gene (5 bases). CDR3 length: 17 amino acids. The V gene's germline CDR1 is GTSNPN and CDR2 SVGIG (reference sequence). The ends were cut back, 0 bases at V and 4 bases at J, with 21 bases in the middle. As DNA, the CDR3 is TGTGCCTGGAGTGTACTGCGAGGAGCTGGGGCTTTCTATGGCTACACCTTC. It yields the protein CAWSVLRGAGAFYGYTF. The whole variable domain, remainder taken from reference TRBV30 and TRBJ1-2, is SQTIHQWPATLVQPVGSPLSLECTVEGTSNPNLYWYRQAAGRGLQLLFYSVGIGQISSEVPQNLSASRPQDRQFILSSKKLLLSDSGFYLCAWSVLRGAGAFYGYTFGSGTRLTVV.

The chain recombines TRBV12-3 or TRBV12-4 with TRBJ1-2; 7 bases agree with TRBD1. This CDR3 has 13 amino acids. Trimming took 6 bases from V and 6 from J; bases not matched to a gene: 7. The CDR3 region has the DNA TGTGCCAGCAGCAAGACAGGGTCAGATGGCTACACCTTC. Protein: CASSKTGSDGYTF.

The rearrangement joins TRBV3-1 (or the pseudogene TRBV3-2) to TRBJ1-2; D is ambiguous. Germline CDR1 is LGHDT and CDR2 is YNNKEL (reference sequence). The CDR3 has 13 residues. V lost 6 bases, J lost 6 bases, and 14 bases lay in between. The CDR3 region has the DNA TGTGCCAGCAGGCGAGGGTTTTCCGATGGCTACACCTTC. This translates into CASRRGFSDGYTF.

The chain joins TRBV7-9 to TRBJ2-7; tentative D call: TRBD1 (6 bases). Trimming took off 5 bases at V and 3 bases at J, with 11 bases between the two ends. Germline V lookup: CDR1 SEHNR, CDR2 FQNEAQ (reference sequence). This CDR3 has 13 residues. The CDR3 DNA reads as TGTGCCAGCAGCCGAGGACAGTTCTACGAGCAGTACGTC. It yields the protein CASSRGQFYEQYV.

The count of this clone is one. The chain recombines TRBV7-3 with TRBJ2-5, with D tentatively TRBD2 (6 bases). The germline V gene encodes CDR1 SGHTA and CDR2 FQGTGA. V was shortened by 4 bases and J by 4 bases, with 16 bases between the two germline ends. CDR3 length: 15 residues. CDR3 nucleotide sequence: TGTGCCAGCAGCTACCTCGGGGGACGAGGAGAGACCCAGTACTTC. Encoded protein: CASSYLGGRGETQYF.

Worth noting for this clone: Its ends do not fully match the called genes, so a read error is possible. The CDR3 DNA follows: TGTGCCAGCACCCAAATGGCGGTTGGTGGCTACACCTTC. This sequence encodes CASTQMAVGGYTF. The rearrangement uses TRBV3-1 (or the pseudogene TRBV3-2) and TRBJ1-2; D is ambiguous. The CDR3 extends over 13 amino acids. Germline lookup yields CDR1 LGHDT and CDR2 YNNKEL (reference sequence).

V usage is TRBV12-3 or TRBV12-4 and J usage is TRBJ1-1, with D unresolved. Trimming removed 5 bases at V and 4 bases at J, with 11 bases between. The CDR3 spans 13 residues. CDR3 in amino acids: CASSTPGLTEAFF. The CDR3 coding sequence is TGTGCCAGCAGTACCCCTGGCCTCACTGAAGCTTTCTTT.

The rearrangement joins TRBV2 to TRBJ1-1; the match to TRBD1 covers 11 bases. CDR1 SNHLY and CDR2 FYNNEI come from the germline V gene. CDR3 size: 12 residues. Germline trimming cut 9 bases from V and 6 bases from J; bases unmatched to any gene: 3. The CDR3 nucleotides are TGTGCCAGGGGACAGGGGGGCGCTGAAGCTTTCTTT. Residues: CARGQGGAEAFF. The whole variable domain, remainder taken from reference TRBV2 and TRBJ1-1, is EPEVTQTPSHQVTQMGQEVILRCVPISNHLYFYWYRQILGQKVEFLVSFYNNEISEKSEIFDDQFSVERPDGSNFTLKIRSTKLEDSAMYFCARGQGGAEAFFGQGTRLTVV.

The rearrangement links TRBV5-1 to TRBJ2-1, with D perhaps TRBD2 (5 bases). This CDR3 is 15 amino acids long. Per germline, CDR1 SGHRS and CDR2 YFSETQ. V was trimmed by 0 bases and J by 4 bases, leaving 11 bases between them. In nucleotides, the CDR3 is TGCGCCAGCAGCTTGGTGGGAGACGTGTACAATGAGCAGTTCTTC. As protein: CASSLVGDVYNEQFF.